This T cell receptor (beta chain) was obtained from a study of blood T cell repertoires in COVID-19. Sequenced by immunoSEQ multiplex PCR; TCRdb stores in-frame clones only, minus some. The data contain 180,000 or so clones, approximately 90% of them singletons. The material sequenced was PBMCs or T cells enriched from blood (not recorded which). This TCR derives from a woman under 30 who had recovered from COVID-19.

The CDR3 sequence is CASSILAGDWAGELFF. CDR3 bases: TGTGCCAGCAGTATACTAGCGGGAGATTGGGCCGGGGAGCTGTTTTTT. The chain recombines TRBV27 with TRBJ2-2; 11 bases map to TRBD2. V lost 5 bases to trimming and J lost 6 bases; unmatched junction nucleotides: 8. Germline V gene data show CDR1 as MNHEY and CDR2 as SMNVEV (reference sequence). The CDR3 consists of 16 residues.